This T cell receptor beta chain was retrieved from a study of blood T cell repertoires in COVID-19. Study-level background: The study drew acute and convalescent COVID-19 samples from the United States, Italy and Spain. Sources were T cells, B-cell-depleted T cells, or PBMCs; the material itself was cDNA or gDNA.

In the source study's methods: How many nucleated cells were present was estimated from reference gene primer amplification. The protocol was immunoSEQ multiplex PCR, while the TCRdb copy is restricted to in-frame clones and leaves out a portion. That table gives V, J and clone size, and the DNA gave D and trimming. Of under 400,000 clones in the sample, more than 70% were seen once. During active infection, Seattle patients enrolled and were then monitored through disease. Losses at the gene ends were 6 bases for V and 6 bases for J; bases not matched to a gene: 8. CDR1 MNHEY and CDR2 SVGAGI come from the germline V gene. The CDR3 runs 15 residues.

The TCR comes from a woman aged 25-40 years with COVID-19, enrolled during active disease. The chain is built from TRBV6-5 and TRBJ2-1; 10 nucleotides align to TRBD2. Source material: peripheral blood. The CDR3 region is CASRQAGGLSNEQFF. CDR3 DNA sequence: TGTGCCAGCAGGCAAGCGGGGGGGCTATCCAATGAGCAGTTCTTC.